Following are 31 T cell receptor beta chains from one sample sequenced in a study of CD4+ T cells in melanoma. The method was immunoSEQ multiplex PCR; TCRdb's version includes in-frame clones alone and lacks a portion of them. The sample shows about 50,000 clones, roughly 89% of them seen only once. The sequenced sample was peripheral blood. The source is a human donor with melanoma.

This chain uses TRBV5-1 with TRBJ2-1, with TRBD2 matching over 12 bases. V shed 4 bases and J 4 bases; nucleotides not matched to a gene: 3. The CDR3 is made up of 15 amino acids. Per germline, CDR1 SGHRS and CDR2 YFSETQ. The CDR3 nucleotides read TGCGCCAGCAGCCGAGGACTAGCGGGATACAATGAGCAGTTCTTC. Amino acids: CASSRGLAGYNEQFF.

The chain couples TRBV25-1 to TRBJ2-1; 7 bases fit TRBD1. CDR3 length: 17 residues. The ends lost 4 bases at V and 5 bases at J; junction bases unmatched: 14. Germline CDR1 is MGHDK and CDR2 is SYGVNS. DNA of the CDR3: TGTGCCAGCAGTGCCATCCTCGACAGGGCATCCAACAATGAGCAGTTCTTC. It encodes CASSAILDRASNNEQFF.

This rearrangement joins TRBV7-9 to TRBJ2-7; no clear D. This CDR3 spans 15 amino acids. V lost 9 bases and J 3 bases, leaving 21 bases between the germline ends. Germline CDR1 SEHNR, CDR2 FQNEAQ (reference sequence). The CDR3 reads CASSHPEILVYEQYF. The DNA of the CDR3 is TGTGCCAGTTCCCATCCAGAAATCCTCGTCTACGAGCAGTACTTC.

The chain uses TRBV6-5 and TRBJ1-2, with a weak D call TRBD1 (6 bases). The V gene's germline CDR1 is MNHEY and CDR2 SVGAGI. The CDR3 spans 15 residues. Trimming took off 5 bases at V and 1 base at J, with 14 bases between the two ends. CDR3: CASSRDYRVNYGYTF. For the CDR3, the DNA is TGTGCCAGCAGTCGAGACTACAGGGTTAACTATGGCTACACCTTC.

The rearrangement links TRBV7-9 to TRBJ1-2; TRBD1 agrees at 8 bases. From germline, CDR1 is SEHNR and CDR2 FQNEAQ (reference sequence). The V and J ends lost 2 bases and 5 bases, in that order; junction bases with no gene match: 4. The CDR3 loop spans 14 amino acids. Here the CDR3 reads CASSLQDRVYGYTF. CDR3 DNA: TGTGCCAGCAGCTTACAGGACAGGGTTTATGGCTACACCTTC. The complete variable domain, with remaining parts taken from reference TRBV7-9 and TRBJ1-2, reads DTGVSQNPRHKITKRGQNVTFRCDPISEHNRLYWYRQTLGQGPEFLTYFQNEAQLEKSRLLSDRFSAERPKGSFSTLEIQRTEQGDSAMYLCASSLQDRVYGYTFGSGTRLTVV.

The chain employs TRBV9 and TRBJ2-3; D remains unclear. The CDR3 has 14 amino acids. Germline lookup yields CDR1 SGDLS and CDR2 YYNGEE. V was trimmed by 3 bases and J by 2 bases, leaving 10 bases between them. CDR3 nucleotide sequence: TGTGCCAGCAGCGCACGACAATCCACAGATACGCAGTATTTT. Amino acids: CASSARQSTDTQYF.

The chain joins TRBV4-1 to TRBJ1-5, with D tentatively TRBD1 (6 bases). The CDR3 runs 16 residues. V was trimmed by 0 bases and J by 3 bases, leaving 12 bases between them. CDR1 MGHRA and CDR2 YSYEKL come from the germline V gene. The CDR3 bases are TGCGCCAGCAGCCAAGATGCGGGGGCCTTCAATCAGCCCCAGCATTTT. Its protein product is CASSQDAGAFNQPQHF.

As DNA, the CDR3 is TGTGCCAGTACCTCAGGGGGCCATGGCTACACCTTC. Its translation: CASTSGGHGYTF. The chain combines TRBV27 with TRBJ1-2, with 8 positions matching TRBD1. The V segment lost 9 bases and the J segment 6 bases; nucleotides outside the gene matches: 6. Germline CDR1 MNHEY, CDR2 SMNVEV (reference sequence). This CDR3 is 12 amino acids long.

The chain joins TRBV11-1 to TRBJ2-2; D is ambiguous. The CDR3 runs to 12 residues. With 3 bases removed from V and 5 bases from J, the gap between germline ends came to 4 bases. CDR1 is SGHAT, CDR2 FQDESV, per germline (reference sequence). The CDR3 loop reads CASSFATGELFF. The CDR3 DNA is TGTGCCAGCAGCTTTGCAACCGGGGAGCTGTTTTTT. Full variable domain (missing parts from reference TRBV11-1 and TRBJ2-2): EAEVAQSPRYKITEKSQAVAFWCDPISGHATLYWYRQILGQGPELLVQFQDESVVDDSQLPKDRFSAERLKGVDSTLKIQPAELGDSAMYLCASSFATGELFFGEGSRLTVL.

The chain joins TRBV18 to TRBJ2-7; D not certain. The CDR3 spans 14 residues. V was pared by 4 bases and J by 2 bases, with 12 bases between. Germline CDR1 reads KGHSH; CDR2 reads LQKENI. The CDR3 sequence is CASSRDGVTYEQYF. DNA for the CDR3: TGTGCCAGCTCACGAGACGGAGTGACCTACGAGCAGTACTTC. The full variable domain, in which reference TRBV18 and TRBJ2-7 provide the parts outside the CDR3, is NAGVMQNPRHLVRRRGQEARLRCSPMKGHSHVYWYRQLPEEGLKFMVYLQKENIIDESGMPKERFSAEFPKEGPSILRIQQVVRGDSAAYFCASSRDGVTYEQYFGPGTRLTVT.

J is TRBJ1-1 and V is TRBV5-1, with TRBD1 matching 11 bases. The CDR3 totals 14 residues. Germline CDR1 is SGHRS and CDR2 is YFSETQ. Trimming removed 4 bases from V and 7 bases from J; junction bases left unmatched: 6. The CDR3: CASSPGGTGGEAFF. Here the CDR3 DNA reads TGCGCCAGCAGCCCCGGTGGGACAGGGGGTGAAGCTTTCTTT.

This clone was counted a single time. The CDR3: CASSSAQTGLGTGELFF. CDR3 bases: TGCGCCAGCAGCTCCGCTCAGACAGGGTTGGGCACCGGGGAGCTGTTTTTT. This sequence joins TRBV5-1 and TRBJ2-2; 7 nucleotides agree with TRBD1. Trimming at V came to 3 bases and at J to 4 bases, leaving 12 bases not matched to a gene. Germline assignment: CDR1 SGHRS and CDR2 YFSETQ. CDR3 length equals 17 residues.

V is TRBV14 and J is TRBJ2-3; 10 bases match TRBD2. CDR3 length: 15 amino acids. Looked up from germline, CDR1 is SGHDN and CDR2 is FVKESK. Trimming cost V 4 bases and J 9 bases; bases outside gene matches: 10. The CDR3 DNA sequence: TGTGCCAGCAGCCGGTGGCTAGCGGGGGATTCCACGCAGTATTTT. Protein sequence: CASSRWLAGDSTQYF.

V gene TRBV6-5 combines with J gene TRBJ1-2; D not resolved. CDR1 MNHEY and CDR2 SVGAGI come from the germline V gene. The CDR3 is made up of 11 amino acids. The V end lost 8 bases, the J end lost 2 bases, and 6 bases lay between the germline ends. This CDR3 is CASVFNYGYTF. In DNA form, the CDR3 reads TGTGCCAGCGTTTTCAACTATGGCTACACCTTC.

This chain uses TRBV27 with TRBJ1-2; D gene uncertain. CDR1 and CDR2 (germline): MNHEY, SMNVEV (reference sequence). The CDR3 spans 12 residues. V gave up 9 bases and J gave up 3 bases, with 11 bases separating them. The CDR3 is CARKGPDYGYTF. The CDR3 DNA follows: TGTGCCAGGAAGGGTCCTGACTATGGCTACACCTTC.

The chain employs TRBV7-3 and TRBJ2-3, with 8 bases identical to TRBD2. Germline CDR1 and CDR2: SGHTA and FQGTGA. The ends lost 6 bases at V and 6 bases at J; junction bases unmatched: 8. CDR3 size: 14 residues. The CDR3 DNA reads as TGTGCCAGCAGTCCCGGGGGGGCCGGGGATACGCAGTATTTT. This sequence encodes CASSPGGAGDTQYF.

The V gene is TRBV19, the J gene TRBJ2-2, with 9 bases identical to TRBD1. Trimming cost V 3 bases and J 7 bases; bases outside gene matches: 3. This CDR3 has 14 amino acids. CDR1 is LNHDA, CDR2 SQIVND, per germline (reference sequence). CDR3 region: CASSMGQGSGELFF. CDR3 sequence (DNA): TGTGCCAGTAGTATGGGACAGGGTAGCGGGGAGCTGTTTTTT.

The chain combines TRBV7-9 with TRBJ2-5; D perhaps matches TRBD1 (6 bases). Germline CDR1 and CDR2: SEHNR and FQNEAQ (reference sequence). This CDR3 has 14 amino acids. V was pared by 1 base and J by 2 bases, with 8 bases between. DNA for the CDR3: TGTGCCAGCAGCTTAGGGCAGGGGCAAGAGACCCAGTACTTC. Its protein is CASSLGQGQETQYF.

The J gene is TRBJ2-2, the V gene TRBV6-6, with 10 bases lining up with TRBD2. V lost 6 bases to trimming and J lost 7 bases; unmatched junction nucleotides: 11. Germline CDR1 and CDR2: MNHNY and SVGAGI (reference sequence). The CDR3 runs to 16 residues. Written as DNA, the CDR3 is TGTGCCAGCAGCCCAAGCGGGGGGGCCGGCGGCGGGGAGCTGTTTTTT. Residues: CASSPSGGAGGGELFF.

The chain is built from TRBV7-2 and TRBJ2-3; TRBD2 matches at 7 bases. Trimming cost V 5 bases and J 5 bases; bases outside gene matches: 7. The CDR3 is made up of 14 amino acids. Germline CDR1 SGHTA, CDR2 FQGNSA. CDR3 nucleotide sequence: TGTGCCAGCAGCGCAGGGACTACCCGAGATACGCAGTATTTT. This codes for CASSAGTTRDTQYF.

The chain employs TRBV18 and TRBJ2-2; 9 nucleotides line up with TRBD2. Germline CDR1 and CDR2: KGHSH and LQKENI. The junction had 5 bases not matched to a gene; V was cut back by 5 bases and J by 4 bases. The CDR3 spans 15 residues. In DNA form, the CDR3 reads TGTGCCAGCTCAACGGGACTAGCAGCCACCGGGGAGCTGTTTTTT. This gives the protein CASSTGLAATGELFF. The full variable domain, with the rest looked up from reference TRBV18 and TRBJ2-2, is NAGVMQNPRHLVRRRGQEARLRCSPMKGHSHVYWYRQLPEEGLKFMVYLQKENIIDESGMPKERFSAEFPKEGPSILRIQQVVRGDSAAYFCASSTGLAATGELFFGEGSRLTVL.

V gene TRBV19 combines with J gene TRBJ2-1, with D tentatively TRBD1 or TRBD2 (5 bases each). The germline V and J ends were trimmed by 10 bases and 4 bases, with 20 bases remaining between them. The CDR3 contains 15 residues. The germline CDR1 and CDR2 sequences are LNHDA and SQIVND (reference sequence). The CDR3, as DNA: TGTGCCACCCGATCGACCCGGGGCCCTTACAATGAGCAGTTCTTC. It translates to CATRSTRGPYNEQFF.

This CDR3 reads CASSVGGTVAYEQYF. CDR3 sequence (DNA): TGTGCCAGCAGCGTAGGCGGGACAGTAGCCTACGAGCAGTACTTC. J is TRBJ2-7 and V is TRBV9; D might be TRBD1 (7 bases). Trimming cost V 0 bases and J 2 bases, with 12 bases left between them. This CDR3 spans 15 amino acids. CDR1 is SGDLS, CDR2 YYNGEE, per germline.

This chain connects TRBV7-2 to TRBJ2-5, with a weak D call TRBD1 (6 bases). This CDR3 region has 16 residues. The germline V gene encodes CDR1 SGHTA and CDR2 FQGNSA. Deletions cut 1 base from V and 1 base from J, with 13 bases between. The CDR3 sequence: CASSLVFLGAQETQYF. The CDR3 bases are TGTGCCAGCAGCTTAGTGTTTTTGGGGGCCCAAGAGACCCAGTACTTC.

The CDR3 protein is CASSSTTGGRTEAFF. The CDR3 DNA sequence: TGTGCCAGCAGCAGCACCACAGGGGGAAGGACTGAAGCTTTCTTT. The genes are TRBV5-4 and TRBJ1-1; TRBD1 matches at 8 bases. Germline V gives CDR1 SGHNT, CDR2 YYREEE (reference sequence). The CDR3 covers 15 residues. J gave up 5 bases and V 4 bases, and 10 bases lay outside the gene matches. The variable domain in full, completed from reference TRBV5-4 and TRBJ1-1, reads ETGVTQSPTHLIKTRGQQVTLRCSSQSGHNTVSWYQQALGQGPQFIFQYYREEENGRGNFPPRFSGLQFPNYSSELNVNALELDDSALYLCASSSTTGGRTEAFFGQGTRLTVV.

This sequence joins TRBV5-1 and TRBJ2-7, with D maybe TRBD1 (5 bases). The CDR3 runs to 16 residues. Germline loops: CDR1 SGHRS, CDR2 YFSETQ. With 4 bases removed from V and 3 bases from J, the gap between germline ends came to 20 bases. This CDR3 reads CASSPQGTGAYYEQYF. DNA of the CDR3: TGCGCCAGCAGCCCCCAGGGTACTGGAGCATACTACGAGCAGTACTTC.

This chain connects TRBV10-2 to TRBJ1-1; no clear D gene. CDR3 length: 13 amino acids. Germline assignment: CDR1 WSHSY and CDR2 SAAADI. V lost 3 bases and J lost 1, with 6 bases in between. The CDR3 protein is CASSEAGNTEAFF. The DNA of the CDR3 is TGCGCCAGCAGTGAAGCAGGGAACACTGAAGCTTTCTTT.

This rearrangement joins TRBV2 to TRBJ1-3; D perhaps matches TRBD1 (6 bases). Germline CDR1 SNHLY, CDR2 FYNNEI. V lost 11 bases to trimming and J lost 0 bases, with 14 bases between them. This CDR3 is 14 amino acids long. CDR3 protein: CAGRTESSGNTIYF. The CDR3 coding sequence is TGTGCCGGTAGGACAGAGAGCTCTGGAAACACCATATATTTT.

For the CDR3, the DNA is TGTGCCATCAGTGATGGATCGAGGGGGCCGAACACCGGGGAGCTGTTTTTT. Its protein product is CAISDGSRGPNTGELFF. The chain recombines TRBV10-3 with TRBJ2-2; 7 nucleotides agree with TRBD1. V was pared by 3 bases and J by 0 bases, with 7 bases of the junction left unmatched. This CDR3 is built from 17 residues. Germline V gene sequence: CDR1 ENHRY, CDR2 SYGVKD.

This chain connects TRBV11-2 to TRBJ2-3; perhaps TRBD2 as D (7 bases). The CDR3 runs to 16 residues. V lost 1 base to trimming and J lost 4 bases, with 15 bases between them. The germline CDR1 and CDR2 sequences are SGHAT and FQNNGV. CDR3 bases: TGTGCCAGCAGCTTAGTAATGGGGGGGCTTGCAGATACGCAGTATTTT. Encoded protein: CASSLVMGGLADTQYF.

The chain combines TRBV5-1 with TRBJ2-3, with 9 bases matching TRBD1. The CDR3 consists of 18 residues. The trim removed 4 bases at V and 5 bases at J, leaving 17 bases unmatched. Looked up from germline, CDR1 is SGHRS and CDR2 is YFSETQ. CDR3 sequence reads: CASSRISGQGLGIDTQYF. CDR3 nucleotide sequence: TGCGCCAGCAGCAGGATATCGGGACAGGGTCTGGGTATAGATACGCAGTATTTT. The whole variable domain, remainder taken from reference TRBV5-1 and TRBJ2-3, is KAGVTQTPRYLIKTRGQQVTLSCSPISGHRSVSWYQQTPGQGLQFLFEYFSETQRNKGNFPGRFSGRQFSNSRSEMNVSTLELGDSALYLCASSRISGQGLGIDTQYFGPGTRLTVL.